Detailed here is one T cell receptor (beta chain). Antigen: not known. Healthy adults negative for HIV, lacking recent acute infections or vaccinations, served as donors. This specimen comes from a study of shared clonotypes between healthy human individuals. Findings and limits, study-wide: It was the few donors that limited the genetic and exposure-history diversity represented.

Profiled with immunoSEQ multiplex PCR; TCRdb holds only in-frame clones, not every one. The sample consists of approximately 700,000 clones, 60% to 75% of them appearing once. Germline V gene lookup returns CDR1 SQVTM and CDR2 ANQGSEA. The CDR3 has 12 residues. V was cut by 7 bases and J by 1 base, with 10 bases left in between. This receptor was obtained from a woman in her 30s in good health. The source material was memory CD4+ T cells sorted from blood. The subset: CD45RA-negative fraction. This rearrangement joins TRBV29-1 to TRBJ1-2; unclear D gene. As DNA, the CDR3 is TGCAGCGGCGGATCGCATAACTATGGCTACACCTTC. It yields the protein CSGGSHNYGYTF.